The 29 T cell receptor beta chains below were found in one sample sequenced in a study of CD8 T cells in ankylosing spondylitis. TCRdb itself ran the 5' RACE reads through MiXCR, one entry per CDR3 protein. This sample yields fewer than 200,000 distinct CDR3 sequences, of which roughly 18% are seen a single time; 4.3% belongs to the top ten. The sample consisted of blood, either unsorted or a sorted T cell fraction (not recorded which). The origin of the receptors is a male donor between 5 and 35 years old with ankylosing spondylitis or in good health (not recorded which).

In its sample, this clonotype was seen many times. The J gene is TRBJ2-7, the V gene TRBV12-3 or TRBV12-4, with a weak D call TRBD2 (6 bases). This CDR3 is built from 13 residues. The V gene lost 3 bases and the J gene lost 1 base, with 7 bases spanning the gap. CDR3 sequence: CASSFGLSYEQYF. The CDR3 DNA is TGTGCCAGCAGTTTTGGACTATCCTACGAGCAGTACTTC.

This clonotype was counted many times. CDR3 in DNA: TGTGCCACTACCGGGACAGCGAACACTGAAGCTTTCTTT. Translation gives CATTGTANTEAFF. The chain links TRBV24-1 to TRBJ1-1, with TRBD1 identical over 7 bases. Germline loops: CDR1 KGHDR, CDR2 SFDVKD. This CDR3 is 13 amino acids long. Losses at the gene ends were 10 bases for V and 1 base for J; bases not matched to a gene: 5.

In its sample, this clonotype was seen many times. This rearrangement joins TRBV6-6 to TRBJ2-2; 9 nucleotides match TRBD2. CDR3 length equals 16 residues. Trimming cost V 8 bases and J 1 base; bases outside gene matches: 8. CDR1 and CDR2 from the germline V gene are MNHNY and SVGAGI (reference sequence). The CDR3: CASGASGTKNTGELFF. CDR3 nucleotides: TGTGCCAGCGGGGCTAGCGGGACGAAGAACACCGGGGAGCTGTTTTTT.

This chain uses TRBV9 with TRBJ2-1; 9 bases are a match to TRBD2. Per germline, CDR1 SGDLS and CDR2 YYNGEE. The ends lost 4 bases at V and 8 bases at J; junction bases unmatched: 7. The CDR3 has 14 residues. The CDR3 DNA reads TGTGCCAGCAGCCCAACCGGGACTAGCTATGAGCAGTTCTTC. As protein: CASSPTGTSYEQFF.

This clonotype was recorded at least ten times. The chain has TRBV4-1 and TRBJ2-3, with D tentatively TRBD1 (5 bases). Trimming stripped 7 bases from V and 6 bases from J, with 11 bases between. The CDR3 covers 12 residues. Germline CDR1 reads MGHRA; CDR2 reads YSYEKL. As DNA, the CDR3 is TGCGCCAGCACCCAGGGCGGCGATACGCAGTATTTT. It specifies CASTQGGDTQYF.

This clonotype was seen at least ten times. The chain couples TRBV7-6 to TRBJ2-7; possibly TRBD2 for D (6 bases). This CDR3 is 13 amino acids long. The V and J ends lost 3 bases and 3 bases respectively, with 9 bases between them. The germline V gene has CDR1 SGHVS and CDR2 FNYEAQ. CDR3 DNA sequence: TGTGCCAGCAGCTTCGGGGGACTCTACGAGCAGTACTTC. The encoded protein is CASSFGGLYEQYF.

In this sample, this clonotype turned up many times. The genes are TRBV7-2 and TRBJ2-7, with D possibly being TRBD2 (5 bases). The germline V gene encodes CDR1 SGHTA and CDR2 FQGNSA. There are 14 residues in the CDR3. Trimming pared 0 bases from V and 4 bases from J, leaving 10 bases between. CDR3 sequence: CASSLAGAAYEQYF. DNA for the CDR3: TGTGCCAGCAGCTTAGCGGGAGCCGCGTACGAGCAGTACTTC.

V is TRBV20-1 and J is TRBJ2-7, with D unresolved. V was trimmed by 6 bases and J by 2 bases, leaving 8 bases between them. The CDR3 length is 11 residues. Germline V CDR1 and CDR2: DFQATT, SNEGSKA (reference sequence). This CDR3 reads CSAQITYEQYF. In DNA form, the CDR3 reads TGCAGTGCCCAGATTACCTACGAGCAGTACTTC.

This clonotype was seen at least ten times. The chain has TRBV28 and TRBJ2-7, with 7 positions matching TRBD1. Germline loops: CDR1 MDHEN, CDR2 SYDVKM. Losses at the gene ends were 4 bases for V and 3 bases for J; bases not matched to a gene: 9. The CDR3 totals 15 residues. The CDR3: CASSSTGTDYYEQYF. CDR3 DNA: TGTGCCAGCAGTTCCACCGGGACAGACTACTACGAGCAGTACTTC.

DNA of the CDR3: TGTGCCATCAGTGCGTCCGGGACTAGCGGGAGTAGTGAGCAGTTCTTC. Its protein is CAISASGTSGSSEQFF. The chain links TRBV10-3 to TRBJ2-1; 14 bases map to TRBD2. Germline V gene sequence: CDR1 ENHRY, CDR2 SYGVKD. The V and J ends lost 4 bases and 9 bases, in that order; junction bases with no gene match: 8. The CDR3 extends over 16 amino acids.

This clonotype appeared many times. The rearrangement uses TRBV14 and TRBJ2-3, with D perhaps matching TRBD2 (6 bases). Trimming removed 1 base from V and 2 bases from J, with 10 bases in between. Germline V gene data show CDR1 as SGHDN and CDR2 as FVKESK. This CDR3 is 15 amino acids long. The CDR3 coding sequence is TGTGCCAGCAGCCAAGGGGGGGATTTCACAGATACGCAGTATTTT. Translating it yields CASSQGGDFTDTQYF.

V usage is TRBV6-2 or TRBV6-3 and J usage is TRBJ2-7, with a possible D match to TRBD1 (5 bases). There are 11 residues in the CDR3. Between the trimmed V and J ends, which lost 7 bases and 3 bases, there was a span of 7 bases. Germline CDR1 reads MNHEY; CDR2 reads SVGEGT. CDR3 coding DNA: TGTGCCAGCACCGACAGCTACGAGCAGTACGTC. As protein: CASTDSYEQYV.

This clonotype was recorded many times. Compared with germline, one end of the junction differs, possibly owing to a read error. This chain links TRBV6-6 with TRBJ2-7, with 11 bases matching TRBD1. The CDR3 loop spans 14 amino acids. Germline loops: CDR1 MNHNY, CDR2 SVGAGI (reference sequence). The CDR3, as DNA: TGCGCCAGCAGCCTTGGACAGGGGGCTGGGGAGCAGTACTTC. It is translated as CASSLGQGAGEQYF.

Ten or more counts support this clonotype. This chain connects TRBV12-3 or TRBV12-4 to TRBJ2-5; TRBD1 matches at 11 bases. The CDR3 extends over 14 amino acids. V shed 6 bases, J shed 4 bases, and the junction held 4 bases outside the gene matches. The CDR3 protein is CASRYGTGGETQYF. The CDR3, as DNA: TGTGCCAGCAGATACGGGACAGGGGGAGAGACCCAGTACTTC.

This clonotype came up many times. The rearrangement links TRBV7-8 to TRBJ2-7; D not resolved. The CDR3 length is 15 residues. Trimming stripped 2 bases from V and 2 bases from J, with 13 bases between. Germline assignment: CDR1 SGHVS and CDR2 FQNEAQ. The CDR3: CASSLSRTPPYEQYF. The CDR3 coding sequence is TGTGCCAGCAGCTTATCACGAACCCCTCCCTACGAGCAGTACTTC.

This clonotype was observed many times. J is TRBJ2-3 and V is TRBV10-3; D unclear. Trimming took 0 bases from V and 0 from J, leaving 10 bases between them. Looked up from germline, CDR1 is ENHRY and CDR2 is SYGVKD. The length of the CDR3 is 16 residues. CDR3 nucleotides: TGTGCCATCAGTGAGTCAGTAGTGACTAGCACAGATACGCAGTATTTT. The encoded protein is CAISESVVTSTDTQYF.

This clonotype was recorded at least ten times. The CDR3 coding sequence is TGTGCCAGCAGCCCCCACCCCCGGACAGCCCTCTCTGGGGCCAACGTCCTGACTTTC. The encoded protein is CASSPHPRTALSGANVLTF. This chain connects TRBV9 to TRBJ2-6; a weak D match, TRBD1 (6 bases). Trimming pared 4 bases from V and 0 bases from J, leaving 20 bases between. Germline CDR1 SGDLS, CDR2 YYNGEE. CDR3 size: 19 residues.

The rearrangement joins TRBV5-6 to TRBJ2-1, with D possibly being TRBD2 (6 bases). CDR1 is SGHDT, CDR2 YYEEEE, per germline. CDR3 length: 15 amino acids. Trimming stripped 3 bases from V and 4 bases from J, with 14 bases between. The CDR3, as DNA: TGTGCCAGCAGCTCCTCGGGACGGGGGTACAATGAGCAGTTCTTC. Protein sequence: CASSSSGRGYNEQFF.

At least ten counts were recorded for this clonotype. The genes are TRBV12-3 or TRBV12-4 and TRBJ2-5; 11 positions match TRBD1. The CDR3 is made up of 16 amino acids. V dropped 4 bases and J dropped 7; count of bases not matched to a gene: 11. The DNA for the CDR3 is TGTGCCAGCAGTTCGGGACAGGGGGATGCGGCGGGGACCCAGTACTTC. Protein sequence: CASSSGQGDAAGTQYF.

This clonotype has a count of ten or more. The CDR3 reads CASRPRTGYSNQPQHF. The CDR3 DNA is TGTGCCAGCAGGCCCCGGACAGGATATAGCAATCAGCCCCAGCATTTT. This rearrangement joins TRBV6-6 to TRBJ1-5, with 7 positions matching TRBD1. Germline V gene data show CDR1 as MNHNY and CDR2 as SVGAGI (reference sequence). J gave up 0 bases and V 6 bases, and 8 bases lay outside the gene matches. The CDR3 contains 16 residues.

This clonotype was seen many times. The chain has TRBV11-2 and TRBJ2-1; 10 bases are a match to TRBD2. CDR1 and CDR2 (germline): SGHAT, FQNNGV. The V segment lost 6 bases and the J segment 4 bases; nucleotides outside the gene matches: 6. The CDR3 loop spans 15 amino acids. Here the CDR3 reads CASRSQREGYNEQFF. Written as DNA, the CDR3 is TGTGCCAGCAGGAGCCAGCGGGAGGGTTACAATGAGCAGTTCTTC.

This clonotype was seen repeatedly, ten times or more. This chain uses TRBV10-3 with TRBJ2-7, with a weak D call TRBD2 (5 bases). Germline-derived CDR1 and CDR2 are ENHRY and SYGVKD. The CDR3 length is 14 residues. Between the trimmed V and J ends, which lost 0 bases and 6 bases, there was a span of 12 bases. The CDR3 loop reads CAISESTSEGEQYF. The CDR3 nucleotides read TGTGCCATCAGTGAGTCGACCTCAGAGGGCGAGCAGTACTTC.

This clonotype was found many times. The rearrangement links TRBV29-1 to TRBJ1-1, with TRBD1 as a possible D gene (5 bases). The CDR3 contains 12 residues. The V and J ends lost 7 bases and 4 bases respectively, with 13 bases between them. In germline, CDR1 is SQVTM, CDR2 ANQGSEA. CDR3 sequence (DNA): TGCAGCGCTTCAGGGTCCCCCACTGAAGCTTTCTTT. Amino acids: CSASGSPTEAFF.

This clonotype came up many times. The rearrangement uses TRBV6-5 and TRBJ2-5; 12 bases map to TRBD1. V shed 6 bases, J shed 5 bases, and the junction held 7 bases outside the gene matches. Germline assignment: CDR1 MNHEY and CDR2 SVGAGI. CDR3 length: 15 residues. DNA for the CDR3: TGTGCCAGCAGCCAGGGACAGGGGGCTGGGGAGACCCAGTACTTC. This sequence encodes CASSQGQGAGETQYF.

V usage is TRBV29-1 and J usage is TRBJ2-1; D remains unclear. This CDR3 spans 11 amino acids. The V gene lost 3 bases and the J gene lost 15 bases, with 15 bases spanning the gap. Germline CDR1 and CDR2: SQVTM and ANQGSEA. The CDR3 DNA is TGCAGCGTTGATCTCGGCCAGTCCACGTTCTTC. It translates to CSVDLGQSTFF.

This clonotype came up many times. The V and J genes are TRBV24-1 and TRBJ2-3, with D perhaps matching TRBD1 (6 bases). V shed 4 bases and J shed 0 bases, with 10 bases lying between them. The germline V gene has CDR1 KGHDR and CDR2 SFDVKD. CDR3 length: 15 residues. The chain's CDR3 is CATSEGQRSTDTQYF. The CDR3 DNA reads as TGTGCCACCAGTGAAGGACAGCGAAGCACAGATACGCAGTATTTT.

This clonotype came up many times. The chain joins TRBV7-2 to TRBJ1-6, with TRBD1 matching over 7 bases. The CDR3 extends over 16 amino acids. CDR1 and CDR2 from the germline V gene are SGHTA and FQGNSA. J was trimmed by 5 bases and V by 0 bases; bases with no gene match: 4. The CDR3 region is CASSLAAGGNNSPLHF. The CDR3 DNA is TGTGCCAGCAGCTTAGCGGCAGGGGGTAATAATTCACCCCTCCACTTT.

The chain links TRBV29-1 to TRBJ1-1; no definite D call. The CDR3 runs 13 residues. Trimming shortened V by 2 bases and J by 3 bases, and 10 bases separated the two germline ends. Germline CDR1 is SQVTM and CDR2 is ANQGSEA. The CDR3 region is CSVERHQDTEAFF. In DNA, the CDR3 is TGCAGCGTTGAACGCCACCAGGACACTGAAGCTTTCTTT.

The chain is built from TRBV20-1 and TRBJ2-3; 11 bases align to TRBD2. The CDR3 is 15 residues long. Trimming cost V 3 bases and J 4 bases; bases outside gene matches: 6. CDR1 is DFQATT and CDR2 is SNEGSKA in the germline V gene (reference sequence). The CDR3 nucleotides read TGCAGTGCTAGTGCCCTAGCGGGAGGAGCAGATACGCAGTATTTT. This sequence encodes CSASALAGGADTQYF.